This TCR beta chain was sequenced during a study of CD8 T cells in ankylosing spondylitis. Study-wide findings and caveats: Among TCR beta sequences, a motif of fewer than 10 highly homologous variants appeared characteristic of ankylosing spondylitis blood. Relatively rare in peripheral blood, disease-linked clones were also CD8+. Prior work had noted some motif variants in reactive arthritis blood and synovial fluid. Disease-linked clones reportedly concentrated significantly in matched ankylosing spondylitis synovial fluid.

Germline values: CDR1 LNHDA, CDR2 SQIVND (reference sequence). Trimming removed 5 bases from V and 7 bases from J, with 15 bases in between. The CDR3 has 14 residues. With regard to this clonotype: What it recognizes is unknown.

For TCR beta, libraries came from quantitative 5'-RACE with molecular barcodes. TCRdb reprocessed the 5' RACE reads via MiXCR and lists one record per CDR3 protein. The sample gives a few hundred thousand distinct CDR3 sequences, approximately 20% of which show up once; 15% to 20% is in the top ten. Sequencing was done on a sample of blood, either unsorted or a sorted T cell fraction (not recorded which). This clonotype was sampled from a male donor with ankylosing spondylitis. The chain has TRBV19 and TRBJ1-5; D not resolved. The CDR3 loop reads CASSPSQPEQPQHF. The CDR3 coding sequence is TGTGCCAGTAGTCCCTCCCAGCCCGAACAGCCCCAGCATTTT.